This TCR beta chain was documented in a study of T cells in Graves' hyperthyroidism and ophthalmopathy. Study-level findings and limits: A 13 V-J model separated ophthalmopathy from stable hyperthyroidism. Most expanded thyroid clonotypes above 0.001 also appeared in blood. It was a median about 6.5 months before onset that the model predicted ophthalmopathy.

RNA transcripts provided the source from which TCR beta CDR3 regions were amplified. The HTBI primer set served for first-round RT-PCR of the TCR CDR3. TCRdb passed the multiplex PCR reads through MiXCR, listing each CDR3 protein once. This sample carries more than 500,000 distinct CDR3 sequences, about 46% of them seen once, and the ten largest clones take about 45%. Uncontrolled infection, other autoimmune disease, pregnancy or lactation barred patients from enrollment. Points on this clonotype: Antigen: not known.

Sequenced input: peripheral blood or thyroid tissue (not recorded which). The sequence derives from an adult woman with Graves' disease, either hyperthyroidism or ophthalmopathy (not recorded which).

In DNA, the CDR3 is TGCAGCAGTTACGGGGACTTCATCTACGAGCAGTACTTC. Translation: CSSYGDFIYEQYF. The V call is TRBV29-1, the J call TRBJ2-7, with D perhaps TRBD2 (6 bases). CDR3 length: 13 amino acids. The germline V gene encodes CDR1 SQVTM and CDR2 ANQGSEA. V dropped 8 bases and J dropped 3 bases, with 17 bases sitting between them.